These 7 T cell receptor beta chains share one sample of origin, sequenced in a study of read filtering for tumor transcriptome and immune sequencing (dated by TCRdb to the early 2020s). Reads for this sample came from an Illumina HiSeq 4000. The Immunoverse kit was used to build TCR libraries from approximately 410 ng RNA, with molecular barcoded adaptors covering alpha/delta and beta/gamma chains. TCRdb ran its own pipeline on the public reads, namely fastp trimming at Q25 and MiXCR clone calling, and kept in-frame beta chains. Entries that share a CDR3 protein sequence are merged under the most common genes and DNA. Present in this sample are about 93,000 distinct CDR3 sequences, 20% to 25% of which were seen just once. The ten largest account for over 9.5% of the sample. Sequencing input: a population of CD138-negative cells sorted from bone marrow. The intended sense of this specimen's cell subset or site label: bone marrow mononuclear cells depleted of CD138+ plasma/myeloma cells by negative magnetic selection. These receptors originate from a donor at least 40 years old with multiple myeloma.

On this clonotype itself: One junction end does not reproduce the germline sequence, and a read error may be involved. V gene TRBV5-5 combines with J gene TRBJ1-1; no definite D call. Germline V gene lookup returns CDR1 SGHKS and CDR2 YYEKEE (reference sequence). The CDR3 sequence is 13 residues long. The CDR3 bases are TGCGCCAGCAGCCTAGGTATGAGCACTGAAGCTTTCTTT. This gives the protein CASSLGMSTEAFF.

Worth noting for this clonotype: This sequence may be a read error, since a much larger clone differs from it by one base. This chain joins TRBV28 and TRBJ1-1, with 9 positions matching TRBD1. The CDR3 is 15 amino acids. The germline CDR1 and CDR2 sequences are MDHEN and SYDVKM. CDR3 DNA sequence: TGTGCCTGCAGTTCCCCGGGGACAGGGATCCCTGAAGCTTTCTTT. It translates to CACSSPGTGIPEAFF.

As regards this clonotype: This may come from a read error, since a much larger clone is one base off. Without the conserved terminal phenylalanine or tryptophan, this CDR3 likely stems from a read error. The V call is TRBV27, the J call TRBJ2-3; D is possibly TRBD2 (5 bases). Per the germline V gene, CDR1 is MNHEY and CDR2 is SMNVEV (reference sequence). Trimming shortened V by 5 bases and J by 4 bases, and 10 bases separated the two germline ends. There are 13 residues in the CDR3. CDR3 sequence (DNA): TGTGCCAGCAGTATAGCGTGGCCAGATACGCAGTATTCT. It yields the protein CASSIAWPDTQYS.

The sample holds many counts of this clonotype. This chain uses TRBV28 with TRBJ2-2, with TRBD2 identical over 7 bases. The CDR3 length is 16 residues. CDR1 is MDHEN and CDR2 is SYDVKM in the germline V gene. Trimming cost V 6 bases and J 0 bases; bases outside gene matches: 7. The CDR3 is CASSLRTSANTGELFF. The CDR3 nucleotides read TGTGCCAGCAGCCTTCGAACTAGCGCGAACACCGGGGAGCTGTTTTTT. The full variable domain, in which reference TRBV28 and TRBJ2-2 provide the parts outside the CDR3, is DVKVTQSSRYLVKRTGEKVFLECVQDMDHENMFWYRQDPGLGLRLIYFSYDVKMKEKGDIPEGYSVSREKKERFSLILESASTNQTSMYLCASSLRTSANTGELFFGEGSRLTVL.

Comments on this clonotype: This sequence may be a read error, since a much larger clone differs from it by one base. No conserved phenylalanine or tryptophan ends this CDR3, so it is likely a read error. The chain is built from TRBV28 and TRBJ1-4; no firm D call. In germline, CDR1 is MDHEN, CDR2 SYDVKM. CDR3 length: 15 amino acids. Deletions cut 7 bases from V and 8 bases from J, with 20 bases between. The CDR3: CASTRRALSREKLFI. The CDR3 DNA sequence: TGTGCCAGCACCCGCCGGGCCCTAAGCCGCGAAAAACTGTTTATT.

Concerning this clonotype: One base away lies a much larger clone, so this may be a sequencing read error. The rearrangement joins TRBV14 to TRBJ2-6; the D gene is possibly TRBD2 (5 bases). CDR1 is SGHDN and CDR2 is FVKESK in the germline V gene. The CDR3 spans 13 residues. Here the CDR3 reads CPSGFSGANVLTF. CDR3 nucleotides: TGTCCCAGCGGATTCTCTGGGGCCAACGTCCTGACTTTC.

A word on this clonotype: This could be a read error, since a much larger clone is one nucleotide away. The chain joins TRBV7-3 to TRBJ2-5; D remains unclear. This CDR3 spans 18 amino acids. The ends were cut back, 4 bases at V and 1 base at J, with 22 bases in the middle. Germline V gene lookup returns CDR1 SGHTA and CDR2 FQGTGA. The CDR3 loop is CASSSKWRWSHLQETQYF. The CDR3 DNA reads as TGTGCCAGCAGCTCAAAGTGGCGGTGGTCGCATCTCCAAGAGACCCAGTACTTC.